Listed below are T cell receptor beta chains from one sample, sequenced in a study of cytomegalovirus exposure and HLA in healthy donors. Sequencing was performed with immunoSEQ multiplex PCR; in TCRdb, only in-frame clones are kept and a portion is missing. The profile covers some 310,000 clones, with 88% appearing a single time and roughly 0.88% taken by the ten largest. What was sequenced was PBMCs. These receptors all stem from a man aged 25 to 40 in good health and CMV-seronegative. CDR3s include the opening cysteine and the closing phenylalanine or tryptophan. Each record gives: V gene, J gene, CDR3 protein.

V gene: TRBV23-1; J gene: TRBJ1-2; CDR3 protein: CASSQSPQQNYTF
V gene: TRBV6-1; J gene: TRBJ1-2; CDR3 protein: CASSEFRTDYGYTF
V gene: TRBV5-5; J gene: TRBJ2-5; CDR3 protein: CASSSYQETQYF
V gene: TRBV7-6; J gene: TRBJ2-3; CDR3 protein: CASSPGQGPDTQYF
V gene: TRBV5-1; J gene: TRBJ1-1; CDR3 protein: CASSLGSEAFF
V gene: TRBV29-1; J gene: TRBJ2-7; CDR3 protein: CSVEDFRGTYEQYF
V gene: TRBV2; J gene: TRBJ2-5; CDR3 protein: CASKPGTHQETQYF
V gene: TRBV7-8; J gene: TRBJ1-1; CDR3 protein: CASSPGREGPEAFF
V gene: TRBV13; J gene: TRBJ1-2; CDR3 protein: CASSTRRDREYGYTF
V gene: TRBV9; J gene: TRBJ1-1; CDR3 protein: CASSLGPPNTEAFF
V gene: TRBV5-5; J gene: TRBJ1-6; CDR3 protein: CASSLVPGLSSYNSPLHF
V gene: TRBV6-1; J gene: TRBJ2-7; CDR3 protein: CASSKIRDRGHEQYF
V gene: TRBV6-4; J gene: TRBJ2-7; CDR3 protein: CASSVRSGGPHEQYF
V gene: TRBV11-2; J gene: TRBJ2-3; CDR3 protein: CASSPWGNKGAGDTQYF
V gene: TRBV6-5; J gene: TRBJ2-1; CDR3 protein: CASSNTGGPYNEQFF
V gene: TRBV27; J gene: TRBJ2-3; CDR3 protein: CASSLRGDRGPLGDTQYF
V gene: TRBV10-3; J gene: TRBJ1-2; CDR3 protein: CAISEWTAYGYTF
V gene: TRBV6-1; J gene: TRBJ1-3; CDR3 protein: CASSASGGGNTIYF
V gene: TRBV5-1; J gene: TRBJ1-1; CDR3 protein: CASSPGTGVNTEAFF
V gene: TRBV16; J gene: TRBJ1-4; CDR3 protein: CASSPAPGAANEKLFF
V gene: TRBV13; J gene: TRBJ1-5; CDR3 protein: CASSLGQGVQPQHF
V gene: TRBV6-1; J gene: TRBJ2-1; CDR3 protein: CASSGIQGQVGFNEQFF
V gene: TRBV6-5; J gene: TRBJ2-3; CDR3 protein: CASRRSARDTQYF
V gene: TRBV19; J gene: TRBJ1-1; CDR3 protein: CASSTTAMNTEAFF
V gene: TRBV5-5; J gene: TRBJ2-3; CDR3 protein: CASSPLTGTDTQYF
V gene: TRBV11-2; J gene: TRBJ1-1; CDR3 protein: CASRSDRAGAEAFF
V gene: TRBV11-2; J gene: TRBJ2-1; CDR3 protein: CASSRPLSGTGGDEQFF
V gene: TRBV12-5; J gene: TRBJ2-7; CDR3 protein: CASGLVISSSYEQYF
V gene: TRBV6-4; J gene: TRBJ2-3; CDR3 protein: CASAAAESDTQYF
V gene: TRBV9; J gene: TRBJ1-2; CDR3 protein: CASSVGQGSGDGYTF
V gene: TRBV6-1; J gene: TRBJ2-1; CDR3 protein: CASRQDRGGNEQFF
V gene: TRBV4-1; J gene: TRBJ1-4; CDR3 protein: CASSQARGRSEKLFF
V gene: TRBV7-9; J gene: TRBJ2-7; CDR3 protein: CASSGTRAGSLKVEQYF
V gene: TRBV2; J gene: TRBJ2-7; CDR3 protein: CASSDQLDYEQYF
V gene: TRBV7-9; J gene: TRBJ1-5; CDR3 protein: CASSFSGDNQPQHF
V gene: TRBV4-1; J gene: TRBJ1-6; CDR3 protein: CASSQGGARAFSYNSPLHF
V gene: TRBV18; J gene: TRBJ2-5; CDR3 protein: CASSRHRGRETQYF
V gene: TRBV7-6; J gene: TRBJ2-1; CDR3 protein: CASSPKVVAGGEFF
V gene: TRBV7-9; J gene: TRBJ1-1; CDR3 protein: CASSLGDMNTEAFF
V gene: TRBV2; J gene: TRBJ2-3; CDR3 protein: CASSEARGGKGTDTQYF
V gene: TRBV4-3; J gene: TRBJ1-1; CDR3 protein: CASSHLGQGKAFF
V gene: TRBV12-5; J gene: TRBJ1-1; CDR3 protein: CASGPGTEDRAFF
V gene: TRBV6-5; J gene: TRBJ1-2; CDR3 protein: CASSYGTTSGYTF
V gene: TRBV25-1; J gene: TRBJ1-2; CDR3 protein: CASKTTQGQGNYGYTF
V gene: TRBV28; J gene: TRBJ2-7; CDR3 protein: CASSRDRDVDEQYF
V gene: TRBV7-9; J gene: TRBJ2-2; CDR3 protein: CASSPKFPAGGPGELFF
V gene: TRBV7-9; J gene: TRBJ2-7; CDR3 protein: CASSPPGTGDYEQYF
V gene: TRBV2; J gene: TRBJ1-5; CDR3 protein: CASSEGGSGNQPQHF
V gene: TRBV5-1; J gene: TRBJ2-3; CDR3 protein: CASSLVGDTRITDTQYF
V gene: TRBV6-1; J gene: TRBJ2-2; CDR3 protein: CASSGTGNTGELFF
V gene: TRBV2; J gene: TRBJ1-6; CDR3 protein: CASKGKGYSPLHF
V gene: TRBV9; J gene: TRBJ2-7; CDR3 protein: CASNEGTGFLKQYF
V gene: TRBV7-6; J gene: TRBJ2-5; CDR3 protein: CASSLGPGETQYF
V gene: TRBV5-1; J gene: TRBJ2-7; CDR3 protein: CASRRDRENEQYF
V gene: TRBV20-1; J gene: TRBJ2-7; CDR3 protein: CSASVGYEQYF